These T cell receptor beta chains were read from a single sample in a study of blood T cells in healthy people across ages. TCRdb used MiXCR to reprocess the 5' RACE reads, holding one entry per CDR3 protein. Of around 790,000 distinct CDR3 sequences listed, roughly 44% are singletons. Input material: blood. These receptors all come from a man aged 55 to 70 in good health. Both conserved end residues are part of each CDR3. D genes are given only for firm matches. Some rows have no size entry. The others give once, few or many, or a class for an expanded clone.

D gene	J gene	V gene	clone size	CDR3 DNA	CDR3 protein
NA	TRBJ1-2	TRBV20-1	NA	TGCAGTGCCCTGACAGGTTTGCGAGGCTACACCTTC	CSALTGLRGYTF
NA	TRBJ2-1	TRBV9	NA	TGTGCCAGCAGCGTAGTCCCAGACAATGAGCAGTTCTTC	CASSVVPDNEQFF
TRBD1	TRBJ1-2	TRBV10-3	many	TGTGCCATCACCACAGGGGTGGGGAATGGCTACACCTTC	CAITTGVGNGYTF
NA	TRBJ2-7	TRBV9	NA	TGTGCCAGCAGCGTAGGACAAGGTTGGACCGGCTACGAGCAGTACTTC	CASSVGQGWTGYEQYF
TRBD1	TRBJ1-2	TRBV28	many	TGTGCCAGCAGTCCCCCGGGACAGGGGAACTATGGCTACACCTTC	CASSPPGQGNYGYTF
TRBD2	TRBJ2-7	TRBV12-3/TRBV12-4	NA	TGTGCCAGCAGTCCCTCGGGTCTAGCGGGTCCTTCAATTGAGCAGTACTTC	CASSPSGLAGPSIEQYF
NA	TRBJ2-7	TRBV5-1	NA	TGCGCCAGCAGCCGACGCACGACCGGGGGCAGCTCCTACGAGCAGTACTTC	CASSRRTTGGSSYEQYF
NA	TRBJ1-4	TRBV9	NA	TGTGCCAGCAGCGGGCAGGGGAGGACTAATGAAAAACTGTTTTTT	CASSGQGRTNEKLFF
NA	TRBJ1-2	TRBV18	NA	TGTGCCAGCTCACCACCGACGCCGGAACGGGGTAACTATGACTACACCTTC	CASSPPTPERGNYDYTF
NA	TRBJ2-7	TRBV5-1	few	TGCGCCAGCAGCTTGGCCGGGGAGTCCTACGAGCAGTACTTC	CASSLAGESYEQYF
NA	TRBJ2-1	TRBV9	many	TGTGCCAGCAGCGCGGGACCCCTAATCGATGAGCAGTTCTTC	CASSAGPLIDEQFF
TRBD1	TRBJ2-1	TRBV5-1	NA	TGCGCCAGCAGCTTGACAGCCACAGGGGACAATGAGCAGTTCTTC	CASSLTATGDNEQFF
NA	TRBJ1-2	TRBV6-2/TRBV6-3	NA	TGTGCCAGCCTTCGGGCAGGGCAAAGCTATGGCTACACCTTC	CASLRAGQSYGYTF
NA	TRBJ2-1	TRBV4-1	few	TGCGCCAGCAGCCAACTAGGACAGTCCAATGAGCAGTTCTTC	CASSQLGQSNEQFF
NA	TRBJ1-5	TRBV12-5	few	TGTGCTAGTGGTTTGGGACAGGATAGCAATCAGCCCCAGCATTTT	CASGLGQDSNQPQHF
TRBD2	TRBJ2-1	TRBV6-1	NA	TGTGCCAGCAGCCTACGATTAGCGGGGGCTGGAGACCTCTACAATGAGCAGTTCTTC	CASSLRLAGAGDLYNEQFF
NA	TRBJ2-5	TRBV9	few	TGTGCCAGCAGCGCCCAAGACTTCACCCCAGAGACCCAGTACTTC	CASSAQDFTPETQYF
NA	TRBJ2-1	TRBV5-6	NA	TGTGCCAGCGGACTACTGGAGGGGGGTAGCTCCTACAATGAGCAGTTCTTC	CASGLLEGGSSYNEQFF
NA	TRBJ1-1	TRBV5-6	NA	TGTGCCAGCAGAAATCAGGGCGGGGCTGAAGCTTTCTTT	CASRNQGGAEAFF
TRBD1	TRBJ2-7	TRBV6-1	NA	TGTGCCAGCAGTGCCGTCACAGGGGCCTCCTACGAGCAGTACTTC	CASSAVTGASYEQYF
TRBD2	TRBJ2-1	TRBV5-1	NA	TGCGCCAGCAGCCCGCGAGGACTAGGTTTGCCTGAGCAGTTCTTC	CASSPRGLGLPEQFF